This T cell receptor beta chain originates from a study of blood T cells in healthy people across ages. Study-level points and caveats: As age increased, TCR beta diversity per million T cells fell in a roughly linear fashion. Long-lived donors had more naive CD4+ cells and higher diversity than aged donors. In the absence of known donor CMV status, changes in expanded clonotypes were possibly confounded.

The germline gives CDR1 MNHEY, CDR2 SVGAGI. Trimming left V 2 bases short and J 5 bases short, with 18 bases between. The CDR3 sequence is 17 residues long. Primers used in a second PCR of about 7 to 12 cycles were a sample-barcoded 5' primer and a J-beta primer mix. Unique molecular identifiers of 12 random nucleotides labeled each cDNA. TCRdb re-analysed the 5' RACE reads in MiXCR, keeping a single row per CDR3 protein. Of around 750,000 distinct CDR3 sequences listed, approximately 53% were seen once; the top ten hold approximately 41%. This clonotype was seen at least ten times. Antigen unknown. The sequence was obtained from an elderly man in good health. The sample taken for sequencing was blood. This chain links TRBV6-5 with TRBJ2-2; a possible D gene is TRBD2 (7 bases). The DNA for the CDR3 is TGTGCCAGCAGTTACGGCGAGGGGGGGGCGGCAACCGGGGAGCTGTTTTTT. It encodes CASSYGEGGAATGELFF.